The rows below give T cell receptor beta chains drawn from one sample of a study of OX40 agonist ivuxolimab in advanced cancers. This table comes from immunoSEQ multiplex PCR, and its TCRdb copy is limited to in-frame clones, with some not included. Seen here are about 64,000 clones, about 91% observed once, and the top ten hold approximately 2.5%. Here the sequenced sample was CD4+ or CD8+ T cells sorted from blood, taken in a trial of the OX40 agonist ivuxolimab. The source of these receptors is an adult with an advanced solid tumor such as melanoma, head and neck, liver or kidney cancer. Both conserved end residues are part of each CDR3. Each record gives: J gene, D gene, clone size, V gene, CDR3 protein, CDR3 DNA. A D gene is named only where the DNA matches it firmly. Clone size, where shown, is once, few, many, or a class for clones that have expanded.

j_call: TRBJ1-2
d_call: .
clone_size: .
v_call: TRBV28
cdr3_aa: CASSGGGQVYGYTF
cdr3_nt: TGTGCCAGCTCTGGGGGGGGTCAGGTCTATGGCTACACCTTC

j_call: TRBJ2-7
d_call: TRBD2
clone_size: .
v_call: TRBV28
cdr3_aa: CASSSPGLAGGPGGLEQYF
cdr3_nt: TGTGCCAGCAGTTCACCGGGACTAGCGGGAGGGCCGGGAGGGCTCGAGCAGTACTTC

j_call: TRBJ2-5
d_call: TRBD2
clone_size: .
v_call: TRBV29-1
cdr3_aa: CSLRLAGGTAQYF
cdr3_nt: TGCAGCTTACGACTAGCGGGAGGGACCGCCCAGTACTTC

j_call: TRBJ2-3
d_call: TRBD2
clone_size: .
v_call: TRBV9
cdr3_aa: CASSGGGSTDTQYF
cdr3_nt: TGTGCCAGCAGCGGCGGGGGTTCCACAGATACGCAGTATTTT

j_call: TRBJ2-6
d_call: TRBD1
clone_size: .
v_call: TRBV7-3
cdr3_aa: CASSWTGDAGANVLTF
cdr3_nt: TGTGCCAGCAGCTGGACAGGGGACGCAGGGGCCAACGTCCTGACTTTC

j_call: TRBJ2-5
d_call: .
clone_size: few
v_call: TRBV9
cdr3_aa: CASSVGQIWETQYF
cdr3_nt: TGTGCCAGCAGCGTAGGTCAAATATGGGAGACCCAGTACTTC

j_call: TRBJ2-1
d_call: TRBD2
clone_size: .
v_call: TRBV28
cdr3_aa: CASRETSGGGNEQFF
cdr3_nt: TGTGCCAGCAGAGAAACTAGCGGGGGGGGGAATGAGCAGTTCTTC

j_call: TRBJ1-1
d_call: .
clone_size: .
v_call: TRBV7-9
cdr3_aa: CASSGGPGTIFEAFF
cdr3_nt: TGTGCCAGCAGCGGCGGTCCCGGGACAATTTTTGAAGCTTTCTTT

j_call: TRBJ1-5
d_call: .
clone_size: .
v_call: TRBV6-1
cdr3_aa: CASSEGPSDSQPQHF
cdr3_nt: TGTGCCAGCAGTGAAGGGCCGAGCGACAGTCAGCCCCAGCATTTT

j_call: TRBJ2-3
d_call: TRBD1
clone_size: .
v_call: TRBV7-9
cdr3_aa: CASSLWDRGSDTQYF
cdr3_nt: TGTGCCAGCAGCTTGTGGGACAGGGGGTCAGATACGCAGTATTTT

j_call: TRBJ2-5
d_call: .
clone_size: .
v_call: TRBV5-6
cdr3_aa: CASSRGETQYF
cdr3_nt: TGTGCCAGCAGCCGTGGTGAGACCCAGTACTTC

j_call: TRBJ2-5
d_call: TRBD1
clone_size: .
v_call: TRBV7-2
cdr3_aa: CASSPRDRGGEETQYF
cdr3_nt: TGTGCCAGCAGCCCCCGGGACAGGGGAGGGGAAGAGACCCAGTACTTC

j_call: TRBJ2-7
d_call: .
clone_size: .
v_call: TRBV28
cdr3_aa: CASRSISYEQYF
cdr3_nt: TGTGCCAGCAGATCTATCTCCTACGAGCAGTACTTC

j_call: TRBJ2-5
d_call: .
clone_size: few
v_call: TRBV5-4
cdr3_aa: CASSLLAGQETQYF
cdr3_nt: TGTGCCAGCAGCCTATTGGCGGGACAAGAGACCCAGTACTTC

j_call: TRBJ1-2
d_call: .
clone_size: .
v_call: TRBV7-9
cdr3_aa: CASSLARGIYTF
cdr3_nt: TGTGCCAGCAGCCTGGCGCGGGGAATCTACACCTTC

j_call: TRBJ1-5
d_call: .
clone_size: .
v_call: TRBV6-1
cdr3_aa: CASSEGMSGNQPQHF
cdr3_nt: TGTGCCAGCAGTGAAGGTATGTCGGGGAATCAGCCCCAGCATTTT

j_call: TRBJ1-2
d_call: .
clone_size: .
v_call: TRBV28
cdr3_aa: CASSLNRANYGYTF
cdr3_nt: TGTGCCAGCAGTTTAAACCGCGCTAACTATGGCTACACCTTC

j_call: TRBJ2-5
d_call: TRBD2
clone_size: .
v_call: TRBV5-4
cdr3_aa: CASSLAGRAEETQYF
cdr3_nt: TGTGCCAGCAGCTTGGCCGGGAGGGCTGAAGAGACCCAGTACTTC

j_call: TRBJ2-1
d_call: .
clone_size: .
v_call: TRBV9
cdr3_aa: CASSVEANNEQFF
cdr3_nt: TGTGCCAGCAGCGTAGAAGCAAACAATGAGCAGTTCTTC

j_call: TRBJ2-1
d_call: TRBD1
clone_size: .
v_call: TRBV10-3
cdr3_aa: CATFDRGANNEQFF
cdr3_nt: TGTGCCACCTTTGACAGGGGGGCTAACAATGAGCAGTTCTTC

j_call: TRBJ2-2
d_call: .
clone_size: .
v_call: TRBV5-5
cdr3_aa: CASSSNTGELFF
cdr3_nt: TGTGCCAGCAGCTCGAACACCGGGGAGCTGTTTTTT

j_call: TRBJ1-2
d_call: .
clone_size: .
v_call: TRBV10-1
cdr3_aa: CASSPSNYGYTF
cdr3_nt: TGCGCCAGCAGTCCCAGTAACTATGGCTACACCTTC

j_call: TRBJ1-1
d_call: .
clone_size: .
v_call: TRBV5-4
cdr3_aa: CASSGGTERAFF
cdr3_nt: TGTGCCAGCAGCGGCGGGACGGAGAGAGCTTTCTTT

j_call: TRBJ2-3
d_call: .
clone_size: .
v_call: TRBV7-9
cdr3_aa: CASRRGGTDTQYF
cdr3_nt: TGTGCCAGCAGACGAGGGGGCACAGATACGCAGTATTTT

j_call: TRBJ2-1
d_call: .
clone_size: .
v_call: TRBV5-1
cdr3_aa: CASSLAASSFYNEQFF
cdr3_nt: TGCGCCAGCAGCCTCGCCGCTAGCTCATTTTACAATGAGCAGTTCTTC

j_call: TRBJ2-5
d_call: .
clone_size: once
v_call: TRBV18
cdr3_aa: CASSGEQWETQYF
cdr3_nt: TGTGCCAGCTCGGGGGAGCAATGGGAGACCCAGTACTTC

j_call: TRBJ2-1
d_call: .
clone_size: .
v_call: TRBV10-3
cdr3_aa: CAISESPPGTSVHNEQFF
cdr3_nt: TGTGCCATCAGTGAGAGCCCCCCGGGCACCTCGGTCCACAATGAGCAGTTCTTC

j_call: TRBJ2-7
d_call: .
clone_size: .
v_call: TRBV19
cdr3_aa: CASSRNGAGAYEQYF
cdr3_nt: TGTGCCAGTAGTAGGAACGGGGCCGGGGCCTACGAGCAGTACTTC

j_call: TRBJ1-1
d_call: .
clone_size: few
v_call: TRBV25-1
cdr3_aa: CASSEGQHSEAFF
cdr3_nt: TGTGCCAGCAGTGAGGGGCAGCATAGTGAAGCTTTCTTT

j_call: TRBJ1-1
d_call: .
clone_size: .
v_call: TRBV2
cdr3_aa: CASSEFDTEAFF
cdr3_nt: TGTGCCAGCAGCGAGTTTGACACTGAAGCTTTCTTT

j_call: TRBJ1-5
d_call: TRBD1
clone_size: once
v_call: TRBV2
cdr3_aa: CASIEDAGGGGQPQHF
cdr3_nt: TGTGCCAGCATCGAAGATGCAGGGGGAGGGGGTCAGCCCCAGCATTTT

j_call: TRBJ1-1
d_call: .
clone_size: few
v_call: TRBV30
cdr3_aa: CAWRSGGYTEAFF
cdr3_nt: TGTGCCTGGAGATCCGGGGGGTACACTGAAGCTTTCTTT

j_call: TRBJ2-7
d_call: .
clone_size: few
v_call: TRBV18
cdr3_aa: CASSPRTEGEQYF
cdr3_nt: TGTGCCAGCTCACCAAGGACCGAGGGGGAGCAGTACTTC

j_call: TRBJ1-2
d_call: TRBD1
clone_size: few
v_call: TRBV7-9
cdr3_aa: CASSLVGQDYGYTF
cdr3_nt: TGTGCCAGCAGCTTAGTCGGACAGGACTATGGCTACACCTTC

j_call: TRBJ2-7
d_call: .
clone_size: .
v_call: TRBV6-1
cdr3_aa: CASSVTSYEQYF
cdr3_nt: TGTGCCAGCAGTGTGACTTCCTACGAGCAGTACTTC

j_call: TRBJ1-5
d_call: .
clone_size: .
v_call: TRBV7-2
cdr3_aa: CASSSYGNQPQHF
cdr3_nt: TGTGCCAGCAGCTCATACGGAAATCAGCCCCAGCATTTT

j_call: TRBJ2-5
d_call: TRBD2
clone_size: .
v_call: TRBV7-6
cdr3_aa: CASSLAAAGTSGNLPPKTQYF
cdr3_nt: TGTGCCAGCAGCTTAGCTGCCGCCGGGACTAGCGGGAACCTACCCCCCAAGACCCAGTACTTC

j_call: TRBJ2-7
d_call: TRBD2
clone_size: .
v_call: TRBV7-2
cdr3_aa: CASSLARGAYEQYF
cdr3_nt: TGTGCCAGCAGCTTAGCGCGGGGGGCCTACGAGCAGTACTTC

j_call: TRBJ1-2
d_call: .
clone_size: .
v_call: TRBV19
cdr3_aa: CASAGQGVDGYTF
cdr3_nt: TGTGCCAGCGCGGGGCAGGGAGTGGATGGCTACACCTTC

j_call: TRBJ2-7
d_call: .
clone_size: .
v_call: TRBV21-1
cdr3_aa: CASSKVGQVLYEQYF
cdr3_nt: TGTGCCAGCAGCAAAGTGGGCCAAGTTCTGTACGAGCAGTACTTC

j_call: TRBJ2-7
d_call: .
clone_size: once
v_call: TRBV7-9
cdr3_aa: CASSLDLPQGQYF
cdr3_nt: TGTGCCAGCAGCTTAGATCTACCTCAGGGGCAGTACTTC

j_call: TRBJ2-5
d_call: .
clone_size: .
v_call: TRBV6-1
cdr3_aa: CASSPTRIYQETQYF
cdr3_nt: TGTGCCAGCAGTCCGACGCGGATCTATCAAGAGACCCAGTACTTC

j_call: TRBJ2-7
d_call: TRBD1
clone_size: .
v_call: TRBV10-3
cdr3_aa: CAISADRGYEQYF
cdr3_nt: TGTGCCATCAGTGCAGACAGGGGCTACGAGCAGTACTTC

j_call: TRBJ1-1
d_call: .
clone_size: once
v_call: TRBV19
cdr3_aa: CATRRTDLNTEAFF
cdr3_nt: TGTGCCACTAGGAGGACAGATTTGAACACTGAAGCTTTCTTT

j_call: TRBJ2-3
d_call: .
clone_size: .
v_call: TRBV10-3
cdr3_aa: CAISEVDTQYF
cdr3_nt: TGTGCCATCAGTGAAGTAGATACGCAGTATTTT

j_call: TRBJ1-1
d_call: .
clone_size: .
v_call: TRBV30
cdr3_aa: CAWSVQGWNTEAFF
cdr3_nt: TGTGCCTGGAGCGTCCAAGGATGGAACACTGAAGCTTTCTTT

j_call: TRBJ2-1
d_call: .
clone_size: .
v_call: TRBV19
cdr3_aa: CASSTHEVPVLYNEQFF
cdr3_nt: TGTGCCAGTAGTACCCACGAGGTGCCCGTCTTGTACAATGAGCAGTTCTTC

j_call: TRBJ2-1
d_call: .
clone_size: .
v_call: TRBV29-1
cdr3_aa: CSVEEYNEQFF
cdr3_nt: TGCAGCGTTGAGGAATACAATGAGCAGTTCTTC